Presented here are 3 T cell receptor beta chains from one specimen sequenced in a study of CD8+ T cells in alopecia areata. CD25+CD127- cells were obtained by sorting CD4+ cells, for roughly 5 patients. Sequencing used cDNA as its template, made by extracting RNA and reverse transcribing it. Produced via immunoSEQ multiplex PCR; TCRdb's table is partial and in-frame only. The sample holds about 37,000 clones, roughly half seen once. Sequenced input: CD4+ Tregs sorted from blood. The origin of the receptors is a human donor with alopecia areata.

The rearrangement links TRBV2 to TRBJ1-1; possible D gene TRBD1, 5 bases. CDR3 size: 14 residues. Per germline, CDR1 SNHLY and CDR2 FYNNEI. The V end lost 4 bases, the J end lost 0 bases, and 9 bases lay between the germline ends. The CDR3 reads CASSVQGLNTEAFF. CDR3 in DNA: TGTGCCAGCAGTGTGCAGGGATTGAACACTGAAGCTTTCTTT.

This chain connects TRBV12-5 to TRBJ2-7; the match to TRBD1 covers 8 bases. The germline V gene encodes CDR1 LGHNT and CDR2 FRNRAP. The V gene end was trimmed by 1 base and the J gene end by 5 bases; junction bases not matched to a gene: 13. The CDR3 covers 17 residues. The DNA for the CDR3 is TGTGCTAGTGGTTTGGGAAGAAGTTTGGGACAGGACAACGAGCAGTACTTC. Residues: CASGLGRSLGQDNEQYF. Based on the CDR3 plus reference TRBV12-5 and TRBJ2-7, the full variable domain is DARVTQTPRHKVTEMGQEVTMRCQPILGHNTVFWYRQTMMQGLELLAYFRNRAPLDDSGMPKDRFSAEMPDATLATLKIQPSEPRDSAVYFCASGLGRSLGQDNEQYFGPGTRLTVT.

The chain recombines TRBV7-2 with TRBJ2-1, with a tentative D call TRBD2 (6 bases). Trimming cost V 1 base and J 3 bases, with 13 bases left between them. Germline CDR1 reads SGHTA; CDR2 reads FQGNSA. The CDR3 runs 16 residues. CDR3 region: CASSLVGLRDYNEQFF. The CDR3 nucleotides are TGTGCCAGCAGCTTAGTCGGACTACGCGACTACAATGAGCAGTTCTTC.